This passage covers 30 T cell receptor beta chains from one sample sequenced in a study of shared clonotypes between healthy human individuals. Naive CD8 cells comprised CD45RO-negative, CCR7-positively selected cells, excluding terminally differentiated effector memory CD45RA+ cells. Measured with immunoSEQ multiplex PCR; TCRdb has only the in-frame clones, and not every one. The sample lists about 2,200,000 clones; more than 85% were seen once. Sequenced sample: naive CD8+ T cells from PBMCs. The receptors here all came from a man aged 18 to 29 in good health. Some clones in this sample may be carry-over from other donors' samples.

The chain is built from TRBV5-6 and TRBJ2-5; TRBD2 matches at 9 bases. V was clipped by 4 bases and J by 1 base; unmatched bases: 8. The germline CDR1 and CDR2 sequences are SGHDT and YYEEEE. CDR3 size: 16 residues. For the CDR3, the DNA is TGTGCCAGCAGCGGTAGCGGGAGCTTTGCCCAAGAGACCCAGTACTTC. Translated: CASSGSGSFAQETQYF.

This sequence joins TRBV10-3 and TRBJ2-7; no clear D. Trimming pared 0 bases from V and 2 bases from J, leaving 8 bases between. CDR1 ENHRY and CDR2 SYGVKD come from the germline V gene. The CDR3 has 14 amino acids. CDR3 residues: CAISESVKAYEQYF. CDR3 nucleotides: TGTGCCATCAGTGAGTCGGTTAAGGCCTACGAGCAGTACTTC.

The rearrangement links TRBV6-1 to TRBJ1-5; D ambiguous. Deletions cut 8 bases from V and 5 bases from J, with 19 bases between. Germline CDR1 MNHNS, CDR2 SASEGT. This CDR3 has 15 amino acids. The CDR3 reads CASSEALHGYQPQHF. For the CDR3, the DNA is TGTGCCAGCTCCGAAGCTCTTCACGGGTATCAGCCCCAGCATTTT.

This clone turned up a few times. Other DNA sequences in the same sample also yield this CDR3. The V call is TRBV29-1, the J call TRBJ1-2, with D possibly being TRBD1 (5 bases). This CDR3 is built from 11 residues. Between the trimmed V and J ends, which lost 4 bases and 8 bases, there was a span of 11 bases. Per germline, CDR1 SQVTM and CDR2 ANQGSEA. The CDR3 is CSVGSGDGYTF. As DNA, the CDR3 is TGCAGCGTTGGGAGCGGGGACGGCTACACCTTC.

This clone was seen a single time. The chain is built from TRBV7-2 and TRBJ1-2, with a possible D match to TRBD1 (5 bases). This CDR3 region has 15 residues. The germline CDR1 and CDR2 sequences are SGHTA and FQGNSA. The V end lost 3 bases, the J end lost 8 bases, and 19 bases lay between the germline ends. CDR3 nucleotides: TGTGCCAGCAGCTTCCCAGACAGCCCCGATTGGGGCTACACCTTC. Translation: CASSFPDSPDWGYTF.

This chain connects TRBV9 to TRBJ2-7; D might be TRBD2 (6 bases). V lost 4 bases, J lost 1 base, and 15 bases lay in between. The CDR3 covers 15 residues. Germline CDR1 reads SGDLS; CDR2 reads YYNGEE. The CDR3 protein is CASSPSSAPSYEQYF. In DNA, the CDR3 is TGTGCCAGCAGCCCTTCTAGCGCACCGTCCTACGAGCAGTACTTC.

The V and J genes are TRBV19 and TRBJ1-5; weak D call: TRBD1 (5 bases). The CDR3 spans 13 residues. V lost 5 bases, J lost 0 bases, and 5 bases lay in between. CDR1 is LNHDA, CDR2 SQIVND, per germline (reference sequence). Here the CDR3 reads CASSDSSNQPQHF. CDR3 coding DNA: TGTGCCAGTAGTGACAGTAGCAATCAGCCCCAGCATTTT.

This chain connects TRBV7-9 to TRBJ1-2; TRBD1 matches at 8 bases. Germline CDR1 and CDR2: SEHNR and FQNEAQ (reference sequence). The CDR3 totals 12 residues. V lost 5 bases and J lost 8; bases outside the gene matches: 4. The CDR3 sequence: CASSAGTGGYTF. CDR3 nucleotide sequence: TGTGCCAGCAGCGCCGGGACAGGCGGCTACACCTTC.

The genes are TRBV7-9 and TRBJ2-3; possible D gene TRBD2, 5 bases. Germline-derived CDR1 and CDR2 are SEHNR and FQNEAQ (reference sequence). V was cut by 4 bases and J by 0 bases, with 14 bases left in between. CDR3 size: 16 residues. The CDR3 is CASSSDRRDSTDTQYF. The CDR3, as DNA: TGTGCCAGCAGCTCCGATCGACGGGATAGCACAGATACGCAGTATTTT.

V gene TRBV2 combines with J gene TRBJ2-7, with 11 bases identical to TRBD2. After removal of 4 bases from V and 6 bases from J, the junction contained 8 bases not matched to a gene. The CDR3 sequence is 15 residues long. Looked up from germline, CDR1 is SNHLY and CDR2 is FYNNEI. As DNA, the CDR3 is TGTGCCAGCAGTGGCTGGACTAGCGGGTTTCCCGAGCAGTACTTC. Its translation: CASSGWTSGFPEQYF. The full variable domain, in which reference TRBV2 and TRBJ2-7 provide the parts outside the CDR3, is EPEVTQTPSHQVTQMGQEVILRCVPISNHLYFYWYRQILGQKVEFLVSFYNNEISEKSEIFDDQFSVERPDGSNFTLKIRSTKLEDSAMYFCASSGWTSGFPEQYFGPGTRLTVT.

A few counts support this clone. The chain couples TRBV4-1 to TRBJ1-1; TRBD1 is a possible D gene (6 bases). The CDR3 totals 14 residues. In germline, CDR1 is MGHRA, CDR2 YSYEKL. V lost 8 bases, J lost 3 bases, and 16 bases lay in between. CDR3 residues: CASHTGRSDTEAFF. DNA of the CDR3: TGCGCCAGCCATACAGGGCGGAGTGACACTGAAGCTTTCTTT.

The chain joins TRBV25-1 to TRBJ2-7, with D possibly being TRBD1 or TRBD2 (5 bases each). The CDR3 runs 13 residues. The germline gives CDR1 MGHDK, CDR2 SYGVNS. Trimming removed 3 bases at V and 2 bases at J, with 8 bases between. The CDR3 nucleotides are TGTGCCAGCAGTGAGATGGGGGCCTACGAGCAGTACTTC. Protein sequence: CASSEMGAYEQYF.

The chain employs TRBV5-1 and TRBJ2-7; a weak D match, TRBD2 (7 bases). From germline, CDR1 is SGHRS and CDR2 YFSETQ. Trimming removed 4 bases from V and 2 bases from J, with 16 bases in between. The CDR3 runs 15 residues. The CDR3, as DNA: TGCGCCAGCAGCCCCGAGACGGGGGGCCCCTACGAGCAGTACTTC. It translates to CASSPETGGPYEQYF.

V usage is TRBV11-2 and J usage is TRBJ2-7; 11 bases match TRBD2. The CDR3 extends over 14 amino acids. Germline V lookup: CDR1 SGHAT, CDR2 FQNNGV. V lost 7 bases to trimming and J lost 7 bases; unmatched junction nucleotides: 9. The CDR3 DNA is TGTGCCAGCATCGGGGGTAGCGGGAGGGATGAGCAGTACTTC. Translated: CASIGGSGRDEQYF.

The V and J genes are TRBV7-6 and TRBJ1-1; 7 bases match TRBD1. Trimming cost V 5 bases and J 4 bases; bases outside gene matches: 4. The germline V gene has CDR1 SGHVS and CDR2 FNYEAQ. The CDR3 has 13 amino acids. DNA for the CDR3: TGTGCCAGCAGCCCTGGACAGGCCACTGAAGCTTTCTTT. This gives the protein CASSPGQATEAFF. The variable domain in full, completed from reference TRBV7-6 and TRBJ1-1, reads GAGVSQSPRYKVTKRGQDVALRCDPISGHVSLYWYRQALGQGPEFLTYFNYEAQQDKSGLPNDRFSAERPEGSISTLTIQRTEQRDSAMYRCASSPGQATEAFFGQGTRLTVV.

This rearrangement joins TRBV27 to TRBJ2-4, with no clear D. The V and J ends lost 2 bases and 8 bases respectively, with 10 bases between them. This CDR3 is 13 amino acids long. From germline, CDR1 is MNHEY and CDR2 SMNVEV (reference sequence). CDR3 region: CASSLVARHIQYF. The DNA for the CDR3 is TGTGCCAGCAGTTTAGTGGCCCGGCACATTCAGTACTTC.

The J gene is TRBJ1-4, the V gene TRBV27; D is perhaps TRBD1 (5 bases). CDR1 and CDR2 (germline): MNHEY, SMNVEV (reference sequence). This CDR3 contains 17 residues. V was shortened by 0 bases and J by 4 bases, with 15 bases between the two germline ends. The CDR3 sequence is CASSLSGTLRGNEKLFF. The CDR3 nucleotides read TGTGCCAGCAGTTTATCGGGGACGCTCCGGGGTAATGAAAAACTGTTTTTT. Together with reference TRBV27 and TRBJ1-4, the CDR3 gives the full variable domain: EAQVTQNPRYLITVTGKKLTVTCSQNMNHEYMSWYRQDPGLGLRQIYYSMNVEVTDKGDVPEGYKVSRKEKRNFPLILESPSPNQTSLYFCASSLSGTLRGNEKLFFGSGTQLSVL.

The chain recombines TRBV27 with TRBJ2-7; 10 positions match TRBD2. V was clipped by 5 bases and J by 6 bases; unmatched bases: 10. The CDR3 spans 15 residues. In germline, CDR1 is MNHEY, CDR2 SMNVEV (reference sequence). The CDR3 sequence: CASSLMGGLAAEQYF. The CDR3 DNA follows: TGTGCCAGCAGTCTTATGGGCGGACTAGCGGCCGAGCAGTACTTC.

V is TRBV11-2 and J is TRBJ2-1; D ambiguous. The CDR3 sequence is 15 residues long. The V gene lost 4 bases and the J gene lost 5 bases, with 15 bases spanning the gap. Germline assignment: CDR1 SGHAT and CDR2 FQNNGV. The CDR3 coding sequence is TGTGCCAGCAGCTCCGCCCGGTCGGGTGACAATGAGCAGTTCTTC. It codes for CASSSARSGDNEQFF.

This clone has only one observation. The chain combines TRBV19 with TRBJ2-5; a possible D gene is TRBD2 (6 bases). The CDR3 runs 16 residues. Between the trimmed V and J ends, which lost 1 base and 1 base, there was a span of 13 bases. Germline CDR1 reads LNHDA; CDR2 reads SQIVND (reference sequence). The CDR3 reads CASSIGQGGPQETQYF. The CDR3 DNA follows: TGTGCCAGTAGTATAGGGCAGGGAGGACCCCAAGAGACCCAGTACTTC.

The chain couples TRBV5-1 to TRBJ2-1; 9 positions match TRBD1. This CDR3 is 16 amino acids long. J lost 7 bases, V lost 0 bases, and 8 bases had no gene match. CDR1 and CDR2 (germline): SGHRS, YFSETQ. The CDR3 DNA follows: TGCGCCAGCAGCTTGGCCAGGACAGGGGCCGGGAATGAGCAGTTCTTC. Amino acids: CASSLARTGAGNEQFF. Drawing the rest from reference TRBV5-1 and TRBJ2-1, the complete variable domain is KAGVTQTPRYLIKTRGQQVTLSCSPISGHRSVSWYQQTPGQGLQFLFEYFSETQRNKGNFPGRFSGRQFSNSRSEMNVSTLELGDSALYLCASSLARTGAGNEQFFGPGTRLTVL.

The genes are TRBV28 and TRBJ1-2; D might be TRBD1 (6 bases). With 8 bases removed from V and 2 bases from J, the gap between germline ends came to 18 bases. The CDR3 covers 15 residues. Germline lookup yields CDR1 MDHEN and CDR2 SYDVKM. Written as DNA, the CDR3 is TGTGCCAGCGCTGCAGGGGAAGGCAGAAACTATGGCTACACCTTC. Encoded protein: CASAAGEGRNYGYTF.

The CDR3 sequence is CASSPLGPTGLSMNTEAFF. The CDR3 coding sequence is TGTGCCAGCAGTCCCTTGGGGCCGACAGGTTTGTCGATGAACACTGAAGCTTTCTTT. This sequence joins TRBV27 and TRBJ1-1; possible D gene TRBD1, 6 bases. From germline, CDR1 is MNHEY and CDR2 SMNVEV (reference sequence). The V and J ends lost 5 bases and 0 bases respectively, with 25 bases between them. There are 19 residues in the CDR3.

This chain joins TRBV11-2 and TRBJ2-5, with 15 bases matching TRBD2. The CDR3 loop spans 17 amino acids. V trimming: 5 bases; J trimming: 3 bases; junction bases outside the gene matches: 7. Germline V gene data show CDR1 as SGHAT and CDR2 as FQNNGV. CDR3 protein: CASSPGLAGGTEETQYF. CDR3 sequence (DNA): TGTGCCAGCAGCCCGGGACTAGCGGGAGGCACTGAAGAGACCCAGTACTTC.

The gene calls are TRBV7-2 and TRBJ2-5; TRBD1 matches at 7 bases. J gave up 13 bases and V 1 base, and 12 bases lay outside the gene matches. Germline V gene sequence: CDR1 SGHTA, CDR2 FQGNSA. This CDR3 has 14 residues. CDR3 in amino acids: CASSLEEGQSQGYF. CDR3 sequence (DNA): TGTGCCAGCAGCTTAGAAGAGGGACAGAGCCAAGGGTACTTC.

This clone occurred a few times. The V gene is TRBV28, the J gene TRBJ1-5; weak D call: TRBD1 (5 bases). V gave up 6 bases and J gave up 4 bases, with 13 bases separating them. Per the germline V gene, CDR1 is MDHEN and CDR2 is SYDVKM. The CDR3 length is 14 residues. The CDR3 reads CASRPQGGNQPQHF. The DNA of the CDR3 is TGTGCCAGCAGACCGCAGGGAGGTAATCAGCCCCAGCATTTT. The full variable domain, completed using reference TRBV28 and TRBJ1-5, is DVKVTQSSRYLVKRTGEKVFLECVQDMDHENMFWYRQDPGLGLRLIYFSYDVKMKEKGDIPEGYSVSREKKERFSLILESASTNQTSMYLCASRPQGGNQPQHFGDGTRLSIL.

The chain uses TRBV7-6 and TRBJ2-3; a possible D gene is TRBD2 (5 bases). The CDR3 has 16 amino acids. Germline CDR1 reads SGHVS; CDR2 reads FNYEAQ. Trimming took 4 bases from V and 5 from J, leaving 19 bases between them. The chain's CDR3 is CASSSLSRGGGDTQYF. CDR3 nucleotides: TGTGCCAGCAGCTCCCTCTCGCGTGGAGGTGGAGATACGCAGTATTTT.

The rearrangement joins TRBV5-4 to TRBJ1-1; 7 bases are a match to TRBD1. The germline V gene encodes CDR1 SGHNT and CDR2 YYREEE (reference sequence). The CDR3 is made up of 13 amino acids. V gave up 5 bases and J gave up 6 bases; unmatched junction bases: 7. The CDR3 DNA reads as TGTGCCAGCAGTCCCGACAGGGCCCCTGAAGCTTTCTTT. This encodes CASSPDRAPEAFF.

J is TRBJ2-7 and V is TRBV7-9; maybe TRBD2 (5 bases). V lost 5 bases and J 3 bases, leaving 20 bases between the germline ends. This CDR3 region has 16 residues. From germline, CDR1 is SEHNR and CDR2 FQNEAQ (reference sequence). CDR3 sequence: CASSLDRGEGLYEQYF. The CDR3 DNA is TGTGCCAGCAGCCTAGACCGGGGTGAGGGCCTCTACGAGCAGTACTTC. Together with reference TRBV7-9 and TRBJ2-7, the CDR3 gives the full variable domain: DTGVSQNPRHKITKRGQNVTFRCDPISEHNRLYWYRQTLGQGPEFLTYFQNEAQLEKSRLLSDRFSAERPKGSFSTLEIQRTEQGDSAMYLCASSLDRGEGLYEQYFGPGTRLTVT.

This chain joins TRBV5-5 and TRBJ2-7; maybe TRBD2 (5 bases). V dropped 3 bases and J dropped 0 bases, with 7 bases sitting between them. The CDR3 runs to 13 residues. Germline V gene sequence: CDR1 SGHKS, CDR2 YYEKEE (reference sequence). CDR3 residues: CASSSRDSYEQYF. The DNA of the CDR3 is TGTGCCAGCAGCTCGAGGGACTCCTACGAGCAGTACTTC.